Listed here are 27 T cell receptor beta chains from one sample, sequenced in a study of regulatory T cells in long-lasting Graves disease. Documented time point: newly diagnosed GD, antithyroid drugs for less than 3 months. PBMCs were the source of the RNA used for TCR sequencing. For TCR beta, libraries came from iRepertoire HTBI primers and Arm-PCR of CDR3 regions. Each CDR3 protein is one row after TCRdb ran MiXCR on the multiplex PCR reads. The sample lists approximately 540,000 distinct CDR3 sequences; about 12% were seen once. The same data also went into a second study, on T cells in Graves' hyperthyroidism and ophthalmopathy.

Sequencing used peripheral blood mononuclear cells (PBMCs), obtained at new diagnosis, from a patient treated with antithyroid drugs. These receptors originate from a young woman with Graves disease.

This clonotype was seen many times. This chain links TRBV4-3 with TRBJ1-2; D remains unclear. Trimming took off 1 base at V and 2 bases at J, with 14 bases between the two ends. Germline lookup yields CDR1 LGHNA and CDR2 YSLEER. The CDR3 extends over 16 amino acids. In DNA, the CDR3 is TGCGCCAGCAGCCAAGGGGTTAGTAGGCCGAACTATGGCTACACCTTC. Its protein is CASSQGVSRPNYGYTF.

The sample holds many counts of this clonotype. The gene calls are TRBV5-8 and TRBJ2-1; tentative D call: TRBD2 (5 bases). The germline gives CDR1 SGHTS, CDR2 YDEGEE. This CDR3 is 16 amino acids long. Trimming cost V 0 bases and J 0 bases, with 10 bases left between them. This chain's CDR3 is CASSLGRGSSYNEQFF. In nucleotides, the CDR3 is TGTGCCAGCAGCTTGGGCCGGGGTAGCTCCTACAATGAGCAGTTCTTC.

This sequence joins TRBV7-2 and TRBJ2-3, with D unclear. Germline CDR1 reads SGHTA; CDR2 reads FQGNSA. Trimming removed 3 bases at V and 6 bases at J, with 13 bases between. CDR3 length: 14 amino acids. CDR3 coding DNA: TGTGCCAGCAGCTTCAACGGGCTAGGTGATACGCAGTATTTT. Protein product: CASSFNGLGDTQYF.

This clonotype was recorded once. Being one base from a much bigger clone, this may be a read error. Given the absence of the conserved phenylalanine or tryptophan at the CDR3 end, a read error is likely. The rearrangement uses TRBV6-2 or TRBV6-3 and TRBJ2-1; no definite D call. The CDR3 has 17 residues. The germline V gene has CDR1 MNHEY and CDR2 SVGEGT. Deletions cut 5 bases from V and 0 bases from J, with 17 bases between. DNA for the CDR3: TGTGCCAGCAGTGAAAATCACTTAAGTAGCTCCTACAATGAGCAGTTCTCC. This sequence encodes CASSENHLSSSYNEQFS.

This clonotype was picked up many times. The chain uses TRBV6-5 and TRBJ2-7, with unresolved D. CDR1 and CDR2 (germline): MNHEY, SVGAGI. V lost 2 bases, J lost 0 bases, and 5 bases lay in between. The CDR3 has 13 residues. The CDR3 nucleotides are TGTGCCAGCAGTTACCCCGGCTCCTACGAGCAGTACTTC. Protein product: CASSYPGSYEQYF.

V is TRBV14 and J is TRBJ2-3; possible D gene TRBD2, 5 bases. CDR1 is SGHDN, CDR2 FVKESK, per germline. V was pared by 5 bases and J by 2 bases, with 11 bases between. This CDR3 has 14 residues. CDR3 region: CASSVSGNTDTQYF. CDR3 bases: TGTGCCAGCAGCGTCAGCGGAAACACAGATACGCAGTATTTT. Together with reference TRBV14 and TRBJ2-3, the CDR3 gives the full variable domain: EAGVTQFPSHSVIEKGQTVTLRCDPISGHDNLYWYRRVMGKEIKFLLHFVKESKQDESGMPNNRFLAERTGGTYSTLKVQPAELEDSGVYFCASSVSGNTDTQYFGPGTRLTVL.

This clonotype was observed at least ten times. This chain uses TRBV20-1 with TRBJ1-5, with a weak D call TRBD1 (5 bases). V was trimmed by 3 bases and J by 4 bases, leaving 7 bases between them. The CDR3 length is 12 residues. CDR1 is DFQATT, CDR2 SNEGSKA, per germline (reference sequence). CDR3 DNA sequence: TGCAGTGCTAGTTCAGGGAATCAGCCCCAGCATTTT. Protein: CSASSGNQPQHF.

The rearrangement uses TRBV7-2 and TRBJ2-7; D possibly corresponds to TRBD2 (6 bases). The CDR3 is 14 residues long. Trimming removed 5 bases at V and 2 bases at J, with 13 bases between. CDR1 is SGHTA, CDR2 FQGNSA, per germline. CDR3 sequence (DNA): TGTGCCAGCAGCCGGATGGGGGGAACCTACGAGCAGTACTTC. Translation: CASSRMGGTYEQYF.

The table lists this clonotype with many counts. This chain's CDR3 is CASSTGVTTNEKLFF. In nucleotides, the CDR3 is TGTGCCAGCAGTACTGGAGTTACAACTAATGAAAAACTGTTTTTT. The J gene is TRBJ1-4, the V gene TRBV27; D is undetermined. This CDR3 contains 15 residues. The V and J ends lost 5 bases and 0 bases respectively, with 10 bases between them. Per germline, CDR1 MNHEY and CDR2 SMNVEV (reference sequence).

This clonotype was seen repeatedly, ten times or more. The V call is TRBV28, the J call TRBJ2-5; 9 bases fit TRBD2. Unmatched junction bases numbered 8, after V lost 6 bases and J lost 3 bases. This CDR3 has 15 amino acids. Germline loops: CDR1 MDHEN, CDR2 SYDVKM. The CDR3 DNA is TGTGCCAGCAGCCTGACTAGCGGCTTAAAAGAGACCCAGTACTTC. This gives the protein CASSLTSGLKETQYF.

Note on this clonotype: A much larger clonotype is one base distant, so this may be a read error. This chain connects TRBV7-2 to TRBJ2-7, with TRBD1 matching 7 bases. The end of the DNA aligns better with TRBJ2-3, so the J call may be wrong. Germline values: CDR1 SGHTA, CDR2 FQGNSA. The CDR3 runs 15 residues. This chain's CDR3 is CASSFRQGSAGTQYF. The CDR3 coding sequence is TGTGCCAGCAGTTTTCGACAGGGTTCTGCAGGTACGCAGTATTTT.

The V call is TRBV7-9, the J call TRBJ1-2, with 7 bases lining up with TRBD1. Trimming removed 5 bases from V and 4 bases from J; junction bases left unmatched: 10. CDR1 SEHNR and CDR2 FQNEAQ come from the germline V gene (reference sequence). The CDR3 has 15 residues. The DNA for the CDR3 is TGTGCCAGCAGCCCGACAGGGTTATTTAGCTATGGCTACACCTTC. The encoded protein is CASSPTGLFSYGYTF.

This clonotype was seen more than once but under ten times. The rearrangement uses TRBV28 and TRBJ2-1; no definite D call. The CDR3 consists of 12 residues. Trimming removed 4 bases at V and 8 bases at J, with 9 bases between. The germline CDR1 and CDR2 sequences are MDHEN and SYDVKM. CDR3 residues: CASSSARYEQFF. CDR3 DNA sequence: TGTGCCAGCAGTTCGGCTAGGTATGAGCAGTTCTTC.

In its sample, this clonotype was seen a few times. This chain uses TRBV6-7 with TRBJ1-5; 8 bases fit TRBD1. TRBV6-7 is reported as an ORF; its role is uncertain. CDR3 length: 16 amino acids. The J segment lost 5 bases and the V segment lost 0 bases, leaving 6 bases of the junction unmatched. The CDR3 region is CASSYSNRGNHQPQHF. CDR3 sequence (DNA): TGTGCCAGCAGTTACTCAAACAGGGGGAATCATCAGCCCCAGCATTTT.

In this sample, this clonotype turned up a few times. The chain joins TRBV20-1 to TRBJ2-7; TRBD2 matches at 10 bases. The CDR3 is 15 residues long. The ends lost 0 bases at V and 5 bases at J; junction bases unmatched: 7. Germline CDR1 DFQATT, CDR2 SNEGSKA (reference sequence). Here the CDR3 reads CSARDIAGGGDEQYF. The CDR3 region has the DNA TGCAGTGCTAGAGATATAGCGGGAGGCGGGGACGAGCAGTACTTC.

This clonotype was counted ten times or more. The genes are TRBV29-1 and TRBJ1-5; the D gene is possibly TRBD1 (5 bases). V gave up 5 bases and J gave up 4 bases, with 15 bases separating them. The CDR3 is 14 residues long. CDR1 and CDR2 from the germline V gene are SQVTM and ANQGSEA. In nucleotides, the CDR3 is TGCAGCGTTCAAGGGACGGTCGGAAATCAGCCCCAGCATTTT. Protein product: CSVQGTVGNQPQHF.

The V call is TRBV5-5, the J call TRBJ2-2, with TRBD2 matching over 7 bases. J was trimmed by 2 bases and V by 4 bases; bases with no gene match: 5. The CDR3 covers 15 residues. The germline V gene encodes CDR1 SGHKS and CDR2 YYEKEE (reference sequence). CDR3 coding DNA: TGTGCCAGCAGCCCGGGGGGTCAAAACACCGGGGAGCTGTTTTTT. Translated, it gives CASSPGGQNTGELFF.

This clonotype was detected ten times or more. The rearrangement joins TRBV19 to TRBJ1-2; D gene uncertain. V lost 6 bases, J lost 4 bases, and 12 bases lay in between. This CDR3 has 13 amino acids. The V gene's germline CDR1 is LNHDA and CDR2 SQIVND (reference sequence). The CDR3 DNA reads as TGTGCCAGTAGGACGGGGATGGCCTATGGCTACACCTTC. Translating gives CASRTGMAYGYTF. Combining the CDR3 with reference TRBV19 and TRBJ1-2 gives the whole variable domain DGGITQSPKYLFRKEGQNVTLSCEQNLNHDAMYWYRQDPGQGLRLIYYSQIVNDFQKGDIAEGYSVSREKKESFPLTVTSAQKNPTAFYLCASRTGMAYGYTFGSGTRLTVV.

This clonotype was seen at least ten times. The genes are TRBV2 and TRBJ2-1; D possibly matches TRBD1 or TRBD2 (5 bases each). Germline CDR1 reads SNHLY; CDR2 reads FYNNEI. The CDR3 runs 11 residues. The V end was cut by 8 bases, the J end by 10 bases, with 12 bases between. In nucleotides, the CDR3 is TGTGCCAGCCGTGGGGGACCCGAGCAGTTCTTC. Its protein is CASRGGPEQFF.

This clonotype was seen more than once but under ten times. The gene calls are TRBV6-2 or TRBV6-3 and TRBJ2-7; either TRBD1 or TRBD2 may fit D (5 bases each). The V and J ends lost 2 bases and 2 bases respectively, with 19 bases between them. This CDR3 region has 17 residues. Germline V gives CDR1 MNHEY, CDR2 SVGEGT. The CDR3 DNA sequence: TGTGCCAGCAGTTACGGGGGATTGACGGTTCGCGCCTACGAGCAGTACTTC. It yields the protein CASSYGGLTVRAYEQYF.

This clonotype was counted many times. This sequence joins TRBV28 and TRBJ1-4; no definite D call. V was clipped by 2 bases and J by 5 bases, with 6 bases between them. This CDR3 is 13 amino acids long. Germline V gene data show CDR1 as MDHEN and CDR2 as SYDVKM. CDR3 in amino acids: CASSLPRNEKLFF. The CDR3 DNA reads TGTGCCAGCAGTTTACCCAGAAATGAAAAACTGTTTTTT.

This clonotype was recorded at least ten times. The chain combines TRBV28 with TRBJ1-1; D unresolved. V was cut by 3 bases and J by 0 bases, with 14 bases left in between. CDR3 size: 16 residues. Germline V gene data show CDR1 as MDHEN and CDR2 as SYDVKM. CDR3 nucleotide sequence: TGTGCCAGCAGTTTCGGGCCGATCCACATGAACACTGAAGCTTTCTTT. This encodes CASSFGPIHMNTEAFF.

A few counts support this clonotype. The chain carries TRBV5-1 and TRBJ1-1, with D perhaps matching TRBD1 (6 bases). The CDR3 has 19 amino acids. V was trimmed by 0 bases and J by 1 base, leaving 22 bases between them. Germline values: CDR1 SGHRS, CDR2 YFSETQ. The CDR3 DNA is TGCGCCAGCAGCTTGGGATTCGGTTTTACAGGGCTGAGGAACACTGAAGCTTTCTTT. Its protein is CASSLGFGFTGLRNTEAFF.

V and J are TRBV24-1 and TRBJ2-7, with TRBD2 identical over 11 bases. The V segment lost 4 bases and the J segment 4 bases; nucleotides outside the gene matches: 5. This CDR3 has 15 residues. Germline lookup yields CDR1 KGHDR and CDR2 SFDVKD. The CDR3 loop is CATSDPTSGNYEQYF. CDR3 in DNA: TGTGCCACCAGTGACCCGACTAGCGGGAATTACGAGCAGTACTTC.

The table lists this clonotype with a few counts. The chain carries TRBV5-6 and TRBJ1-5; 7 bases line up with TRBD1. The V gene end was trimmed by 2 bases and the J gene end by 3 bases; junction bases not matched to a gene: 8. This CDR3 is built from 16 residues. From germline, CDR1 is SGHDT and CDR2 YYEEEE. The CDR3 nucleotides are TGTGCCAGCAGCTTATACAGGGGAAACATCAATCAGCCCCAGCATTTT. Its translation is CASSLYRGNINQPQHF.

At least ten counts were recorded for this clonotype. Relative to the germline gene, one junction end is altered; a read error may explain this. The CDR3 loop reads CSAREGVIGMNTEAFF. The DNA for the CDR3 is TGCAGTGCTCGAGAAGGGGTGATAGGAATGAACACTGAAGCTTTCTTT. The chain recombines TRBV20-1 with TRBJ1-1; possibly TRBD1 for D (5 bases). The CDR3 length is 16 residues. Germline V gives CDR1 DFQATT, CDR2 SNEGSKA (reference sequence).

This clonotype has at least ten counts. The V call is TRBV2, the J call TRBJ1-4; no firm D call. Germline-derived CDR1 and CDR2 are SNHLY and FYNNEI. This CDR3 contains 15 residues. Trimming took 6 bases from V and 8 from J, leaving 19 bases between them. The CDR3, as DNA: TGTGCCAGCAGCGGTATAAGGGCAGGAAGGGAAAAACTGTTTTTT. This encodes CASSGIRAGREKLFF.